This T cell receptor beta chain comes out of a study of blood T cell repertoires in COVID-19. Study background: Italy, Spain and the United States were the sources of the convalescent and acute COVID-19 samples. Sources were T cells, B-cell-depleted T cells, or PBMCs; the material itself was cDNA or gDNA.

Under the authors' procedure: Estimation of nucleated cell counts was performed using reference gene primer amplification. This table comes from immunoSEQ multiplex PCR, and its TCRdb copy is limited to in-frame clones, with some not included. For V, J and clone size, that table is used; D and trimming come from the DNA. In the table there are 150,000 to 200,000 clones, around 81% of which are singletons. While infection was still active, Seattle patients were enrolled and then followed longitudinally. Germline V lookup: CDR1 MNHEY, CDR2 SMNVEV (reference sequence). The CDR3 covers 16 residues. The V segment lost 5 bases and the J segment 0 bases; nucleotides outside the gene matches: 9.

The sequence came from an elderly woman with COVID-19, enrolled during active disease. The chain is built from TRBV27 and TRBJ1-1, with 7 bases identical to TRBD1. The sample comprised peripheral blood. The CDR3 sequence is CASSRPTGAMNTEAFF. The CDR3 coding sequence is TGTGCCAGCAGTCGACCCACAGGGGCGATGAACACTGAAGCTTTCTTT.